Included here is one T cell receptor beta chain sequence, with context. Its specificity is not known. CDR1 is SGHTA and CDR2 is FQGNSA in the germline V gene. The ends were cut back, 2 bases at V and 6 bases at J, with 13 bases in the middle. This CDR3 is built from 14 residues. This entry comes from a study of radiotherapy plus CTLA-4 blockade in lung cancer. Study at large: Disease control was seen in 30% to 35% of patients, objective responses in 15% to 20%.

Study conclusions and caveats: Early shifts in blood T cell clones, with interferon-beta, reportedly predicted response best. There was expansion of tumor-derived TCR clones in blood after radiotherapy plus ipilimumab.

Only in-frame clones appear in the TCRdb table, and some are missing; sequencing was by immunoSEQ multiplex PCR. This table has about 77,000 clones, under 75% appearing once. Focal radiation plus CTLA-4 blockade with ipilimumab was administered to patients who had chemo-refractory metastatic non-small-cell lung cancer. This sequence originates from a human donor with non-small cell lung cancer whose response to radiotherapy plus ipilimumab could not be evaluated. V usage is TRBV7-2 and J usage is TRBJ1-1, with a tentative D call TRBD1 (5 bases). The sample here was peripheral blood, taken from a patient treated with radiotherapy plus ipilimumab. CDR3 sequence (DNA): TGTGCCAGCAGCTTAAGCGGGAGGGACTCTGAAGCTTTCTTT. Protein product: CASSLSGRDSEAFF.